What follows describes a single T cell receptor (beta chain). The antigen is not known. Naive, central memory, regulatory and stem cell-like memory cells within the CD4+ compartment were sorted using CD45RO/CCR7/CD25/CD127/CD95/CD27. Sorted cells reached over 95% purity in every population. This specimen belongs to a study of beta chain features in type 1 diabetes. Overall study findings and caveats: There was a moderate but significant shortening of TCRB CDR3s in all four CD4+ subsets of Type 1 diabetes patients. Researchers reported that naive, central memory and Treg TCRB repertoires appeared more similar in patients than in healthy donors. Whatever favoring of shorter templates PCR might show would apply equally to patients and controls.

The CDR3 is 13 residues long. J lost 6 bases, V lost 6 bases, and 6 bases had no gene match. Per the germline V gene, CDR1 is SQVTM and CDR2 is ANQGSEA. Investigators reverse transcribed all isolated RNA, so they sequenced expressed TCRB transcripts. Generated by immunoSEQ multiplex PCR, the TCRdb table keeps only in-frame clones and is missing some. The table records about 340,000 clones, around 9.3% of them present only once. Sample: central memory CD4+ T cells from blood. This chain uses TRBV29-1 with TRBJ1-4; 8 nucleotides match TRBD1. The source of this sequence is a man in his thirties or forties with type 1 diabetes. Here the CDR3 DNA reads TGCAGCGTGGCGGACAGGGTTTATGAAAAACTGTTTTTT. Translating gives CSVADRVYEKLFF.